The 19 T cell receptor beta chains below come from one sample, sequenced in a study of response to subunit inactivated influenza vaccine. TCRdb reprocessed the RT-PCR reads with MiXCR, giving one entry per CDR3 protein. The repertoire holds more than 450,000 distinct CDR3 sequences, with about 10% as singletons. These data are also associated with another study on T cells expressing NK-cell markers. That paper adds: Template switching by 5'RACE with UMIs generated the TCR beta cDNA.

Sequenced here: PBMCs from blood, sampled on the day of vaccination. The receptors shown here come from a man aged 50-60 years who received an inactivated influenza vaccine.

This chain links TRBV3-1 with TRBJ2-7; D is undetermined. This CDR3 spans 12 amino acids. Trimming pared 1 base from V and 4 bases from J, leaving 5 bases between. Germline-derived CDR1 and CDR2 are LGHDT and YNNKEL (reference sequence). CDR3 residues: CASSQGYYEQYF. As DNA, the CDR3 is TGTGCCAGCAGCCAAGGTTATTACGAGCAGTACTTC.

This sequence joins TRBV30 and TRBJ2-1, with D unclear. The CDR3 consists of 14 residues. Germline V gives CDR1 GTSNPN, CDR2 SVGIG (reference sequence). Trimming pared 2 bases from V and 1 base from J, leaving 9 bases between. The CDR3, as DNA: TGTGCCTGGAGTATGGGGTCGTCCTACAATGAGCAGTTCTTC. It encodes CAWSMGSSYNEQFF.

The chain joins TRBV18 to TRBJ2-1, with 7 bases identical to TRBD1. Per germline, CDR1 KGHSH and CDR2 LQKENI. The V gene end was trimmed by 1 base and the J gene end by 8 bases; junction bases not matched to a gene: 5. This CDR3 has 14 amino acids. CDR3: CASSPQQGIDEQFF. The CDR3, as DNA: TGTGCCAGCTCACCACAACAGGGGATAGATGAGCAGTTCTTC.

A few counts support this clonotype. This chain uses TRBV11-2 with TRBJ2-2, with D perhaps given as TRBD1 or TRBD2 (5 bases each). The CDR3 is 16 amino acids. Trimming took 2 bases from V and 2 from J, leaving 12 bases between them. Per the germline V gene, CDR1 is SGHAT and CDR2 is FQNNGV. The CDR3 is CASSLTGGFNTGELFF. The CDR3 DNA reads as TGTGCCAGCAGCTTAACAGGCGGGTTTAACACCGGGGAGCTGTTTTTT. Drawing the rest from reference TRBV11-2 and TRBJ2-2, the complete variable domain is EAGVAQSPRYKIIEKRQSVAFWCNPISGHATLYWYQQILGQGPKLLIQFQNNGVVDDSQLPKDRFSAERLKGVDSTLKIQPAKLEDSAVYLCASSLTGGFNTGELFFGEGSRLTVL.

The sample holds many counts of this clonotype. The chain has TRBV28 and TRBJ2-3; the match to TRBD2 covers 12 bases. The CDR3 totals 15 residues. Unmatched junction bases numbered 5, after V lost 5 bases and J lost 5 bases. CDR1 and CDR2 from the germline V gene are MDHEN and SYDVKM. In DNA form, the CDR3 reads TGTGCCAGCAGTCCCACTAGCGGGGGGCGAGATACGCAGTATTTT. Translation gives CASSPTSGGRDTQYF.

This rearrangement joins TRBV15 to TRBJ2-7; D perhaps matches TRBD1 (7 bases). V shed 0 bases and J shed 2 bases, with 14 bases lying between them. This CDR3 is built from 16 residues. CDR1 is LNHNV, CDR2 YYDKDF, per germline (reference sequence). The CDR3 is CATSRDPPRGAYEQYF. The DNA for the CDR3 is TGTGCCACCAGCAGAGATCCTCCCAGGGGGGCCTACGAGCAGTACTTC. Filled out from reference TRBV15 and TRBJ2-7, the complete variable domain reads DAMVIQNPRYQVTQFGKPVTLSCSQTLNHNVMYWYQQKSSQAPKLLFHYYDKDFNNEADTPDNFQSRRPNTSFCFLDIRSPGLGDTAMYLCATSRDPPRGAYEQYFGPGTRLTVT.

This clonotype was counted between two and nine times. The chain employs TRBV11-2 and TRBJ2-3; 10 nucleotides match TRBD2. The CDR3 covers 19 residues. CDR1 is SGHAT, CDR2 FQNNGV, per germline. Trimming took 1 base from V and 3 from J; bases not matched to a gene: 13. This CDR3 is CASSLVMGYELAGTDTQYF. Here the CDR3 DNA reads TGTGCCAGCAGCTTAGTCATGGGATACGAACTAGCGGGGACAGATACGCAGTATTTT.

The V gene is TRBV24-1, the J gene TRBJ2-5; 7 positions match TRBD2. The germline CDR1 and CDR2 sequences are KGHDR and SFDVKD. Losses at the gene ends were 4 bases for V and 4 bases for J; bases not matched to a gene: 8. The CDR3 loop spans 15 amino acids. CDR3 nucleotides: TGTGCCACCAGTGACCCCCGCGGGAGCGGAGAGACCCAGTACTTC. It specifies CATSDPRGSGETQYF.

This clonotype was seen a handful of times. V is TRBV20-1 and J is TRBJ2-1, with D maybe TRBD1 (5 bases). Germline V lookup: CDR1 DFQATT, CDR2 SNEGSKA (reference sequence). V was clipped by 6 bases and J by 8 bases, with 11 bases between them. CDR3 length: 11 residues. For the CDR3, the DNA is TGCAGTGCCACAGGCGGCGATGAGCAGTTCTTC. Protein product: CSATGGDEQFF.

This clonotype was picked up a small number of times. The rearrangement uses TRBV10-3 and TRBJ2-1; D is possibly TRBD2 (6 bases). The ends were cut back, 0 bases at V and 7 bases at J, with 19 bases in the middle. CDR3 length: 17 residues. Germline CDR1 and CDR2: ENHRY and SYGVKD. Here the CDR3 reads CAISESRGRPNGNEQFF. DNA of the CDR3: TGTGCCATCAGTGAGTCTCGGGGGAGGCCCAATGGGAATGAGCAGTTCTTC.

The chain recombines TRBV3-1 with TRBJ2-7; weak D call: TRBD1 (5 bases). The V end was cut by 0 bases, the J end by 0 bases, with 9 bases between. CDR1 LGHDT and CDR2 YNNKEL come from the germline V gene (reference sequence). There are 15 residues in the CDR3. CDR3 protein: CASSQDVGASYEQYF. DNA for the CDR3: TGTGCCAGCAGCCAAGACGTAGGGGCCTCCTACGAGCAGTACTTC.

The chain joins TRBV27 to TRBJ2-1; possibly TRBD2 for D (5 bases). The germline V gene has CDR1 MNHEY and CDR2 SMNVEV (reference sequence). The CDR3 is 16 residues long. V was clipped by 2 bases and J by 7 bases, with 18 bases between them. The CDR3 DNA reads as TGTGCCAGCAGTTTACGAAGCGAACCCCGAGGGAATGAGCAGTTCTTC. Its protein product is CASSLRSEPRGNEQFF.

This clonotype was counted at least ten times. The genes are TRBV5-1 and TRBJ2-4; 8 bases are a match to TRBD2. The CDR3 has 15 amino acids. The V segment lost 1 base and the J segment 4 bases; nucleotides outside the gene matches: 4. Germline CDR1 SGHRS, CDR2 YFSETQ. The CDR3 region has the DNA TGCGCCAGCAGCTTGACTAGCGGAACAAAAAACATTCAGTACTTC. The encoded protein is CASSLTSGTKNIQYF.

The CDR3 reads CASSAQGVDEKLFF. Written as DNA, the CDR3 is TGTGCCAGCAGTGCGCAGGGGGTCGACGAAAAACTGTTTTTT. The chain employs TRBV12-3 or TRBV12-4 and TRBJ1-4; 7 bases are a match to TRBD1. J lost 8 bases, V lost 5 bases, and 8 bases had no gene match. CDR3 size: 14 residues.

V gene TRBV6-1 combines with J gene TRBJ2-1, with 10 bases fitting TRBD1. V shed 5 bases, J shed 7 bases, and the junction held 8 bases outside the gene matches. The germline gives CDR1 MNHNS, CDR2 SASEGT. CDR3 size: 15 residues. Written as DNA, the CDR3 is TGTGCCAGCAGTATCCTGACAGGGGGCCCGAATGAGCAGTTCTTC. Protein: CASSILTGGPNEQFF.

This clonotype was observed a few times. The genes are TRBV20-1 and TRBJ1-5; tentatively, D is TRBD1 (5 bases). The CDR3 sequence is 15 residues long. Trimming shortened V by 2 bases and J by 4 bases, and 15 bases separated the two germline ends. Germline lookup yields CDR1 DFQATT and CDR2 SNEGSKA (reference sequence). CDR3 sequence (DNA): TGCAGTGCTAGATTGGCCGGGACGCCTAATCAGCCCCAGCATTTT. Amino acid sequence: CSARLAGTPNQPQHF.

This CDR3 reads CASSLTGFLSETQYF. CDR3 DNA: TGTGCCAGCAGCCTTACAGGTTTTCTGTCAGAGACCCAGTACTTC. V and J are TRBV12-3 or TRBV12-4 and TRBJ2-5, with D possibly TRBD1 on 5 matching bases. Trimming pared 6 bases from V and 4 bases from J, leaving 18 bases between. The CDR3 length is 15 residues.

This clonotype has at least ten counts. The chain uses TRBV5-1 and TRBJ1-6; D unclear. The CDR3 extends over 15 amino acids. V lost 0 bases to trimming and J lost 9 bases, with 13 bases between them. Germline assignment: CDR1 SGHRS and CDR2 YFSETQ. DNA of the CDR3: TGCGCCAGCAGCTTGGATCCAGGAGGTAGTTCACCCCTCCACTTT. It encodes CASSLDPGGSSPLHF. The variable domain in full, with the rest retrieved from reference TRBV5-1 and TRBJ1-6, is KAGVTQTPRYLIKTRGQQVTLSCSPISGHRSVSWYQQTPGQGLQFLFEYFSETQRNKGNFPGRFSGRQFSNSRSEMNVSTLELGDSALYLCASSLDPGGSSPLHFGNGTRLTVT.

This clonotype was observed a handful of times. The V call is TRBV12-3 or TRBV12-4, the J call TRBJ1-1; D gene ambiguous. This CDR3 is built from 12 residues. V gave up 8 bases and J gave up 2 bases, with 9 bases separating them. As DNA, the CDR3 is TGTGCCAGCCTCAAACCCAACACTGAAGCTTTCTTT. As protein: CASLKPNTEAFF.